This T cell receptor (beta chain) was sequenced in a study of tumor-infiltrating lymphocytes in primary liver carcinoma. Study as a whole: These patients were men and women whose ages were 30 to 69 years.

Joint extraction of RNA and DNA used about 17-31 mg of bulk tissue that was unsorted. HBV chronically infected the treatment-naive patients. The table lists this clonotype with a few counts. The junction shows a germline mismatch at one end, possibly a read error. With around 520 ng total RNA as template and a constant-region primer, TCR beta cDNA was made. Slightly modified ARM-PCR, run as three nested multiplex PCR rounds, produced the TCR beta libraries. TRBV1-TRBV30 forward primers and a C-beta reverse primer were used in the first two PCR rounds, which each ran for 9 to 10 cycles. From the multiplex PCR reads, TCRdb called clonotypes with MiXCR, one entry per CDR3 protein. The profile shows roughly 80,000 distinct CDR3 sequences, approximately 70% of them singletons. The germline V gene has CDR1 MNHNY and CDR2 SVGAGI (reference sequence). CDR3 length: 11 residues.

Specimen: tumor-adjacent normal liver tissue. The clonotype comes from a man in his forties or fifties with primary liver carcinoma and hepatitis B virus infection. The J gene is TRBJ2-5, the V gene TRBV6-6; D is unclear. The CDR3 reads CASSSQEAQYF. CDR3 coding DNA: TGTGCCAGTAGTTCCCAAGAGGCCCAGTACTTC.